This T cell receptor beta chain stems from a study of T cell clones after liver transplantation. Study details: A pre-transplant mixed lymphocyte reaction with TCRbeta sequencing defined graft-donor-reactive clones followed in post-transplant blood. Subjects received no induction therapy and standard immunosuppression until randomization at 12-24 months post-transplant.

Study findings and constraints: Post-transplant, graft-donor-reactive CD4 TCRbeta sequences in blood dropped significantly in most of the 8 subjects.

The germline CDR1 and CDR2 sequences are MNHEY and SMNVEV (reference sequence). The CDR3 has 15 residues. Unmatched junction bases numbered 8, after V lost 6 bases and J lost 4 bases. Data came from immunoSEQ multiplex PCR; TCRdb stores just in-frame clones and leaves some out. This table has 65,000 to 85,000 clones, roughly 80% appearing once. Details on this clone: The antigen remains undetermined.

The clonotype originates from a human patient who received a liver transplant. Some of the T cells may derive from the graft donor. Sequences were derived from CD4+ T cells from blood, sampled less than 50 months after liver transplant. The chain uses TRBV27 and TRBJ2-4; 8 bases fit TRBD2. Written as DNA, the CDR3 is TGTGCCAGCAGCTTAACGGGAGGGTTGAAAAACATTCAGTACTTC. This translates into CASSLTGGLKNIQYF.